This passage covers 25 T cell receptor beta chains from one sample sequenced in a study of shared clonotypes between healthy human individuals. TCRdb's copy holds only in-frame clones and misses some; the assay was immunoSEQ multiplex PCR. The sample records roughly 1,000,000 clones, about 80% being singletons. The sequencing sample was made of memory CD4+ T cells from PBMCs. Subset: CD45RA-negative fraction. The receptors originated from a man younger than 35 in good health. Some clones in this sample may be carry-over from other donors' samples.

The gene calls are TRBV4-3 and TRBJ1-3, with 7 positions matching TRBD1. The V and J ends lost 3 bases and 3 bases, in that order; junction bases with no gene match: 11. This CDR3 contains 17 residues. Germline assignment: CDR1 LGHNA and CDR2 YSLEER. For the CDR3, the DNA is TGCGCCAGCAGCCAGGACCGATCCGGGACAGTTGGAAACACCATATATTTT. Translation: CASSQDRSGTVGNTIYF.

This clone has just one count. CDR3: CASSPRGSGSGANVLTF. The CDR3 DNA follows: TGTGCCAGCTCACCACGTGGTTCGGGTTCTGGGGCCAACGTCCTGACTTTC. V usage is TRBV18 and J usage is TRBJ2-6; D call uncertain. The CDR3 has 17 amino acids. Germline lookup yields CDR1 KGHSH and CDR2 LQKENI. The V and J ends lost 1 base and 1 base respectively, with 11 bases between them.

This clone was detected only once. V is TRBV4-1 and J is TRBJ1-2; TRBD1 matches 8 bases. V shed 3 bases and J 2 bases; nucleotides not matched to a gene: 8. CDR1 MGHRA and CDR2 YSYEKL come from the germline V gene. The CDR3 sequence is 16 residues long. The DNA of the CDR3 is TGCGCCAGCAGCCAGCCCGGGACAGGCGTCAACTATGGCTACACCTTC. Its protein is CASSQPGTGVNYGYTF.

The chain employs TRBV6-4 and TRBJ2-4; 12 nucleotides agree with TRBD2. V lost 2 bases, J lost 3 bases, and 11 bases stayed unmatched. Germline V gives CDR1 MRHNA, CDR2 SNTAGT. The CDR3 totals 19 residues. The CDR3 DNA follows: TGTGCCAGCAGTGACCCCGCACTAGCGGGAGGAGAAGGCAAAAACATTCAGTACTTC. Protein product: CASSDPALAGGEGKNIQYF.

The chain couples TRBV9 to TRBJ2-5, with 11 bases matching TRBD2. Germline CDR1 and CDR2: SGDLS and YYNGEE. The V segment lost 2 bases and the J segment 3 bases; nucleotides outside the gene matches: 3. This CDR3 spans 15 amino acids. The CDR3 DNA sequence: TGTGCCAGCAGCGTTATGGGACTAGCGGAAGAGACCCAGTACTTC. It codes for CASSVMGLAEETQYF.

Note on this clone: Other DNA sequences in this specimen translate into the identical CDR3. The J gene is TRBJ2-3, the V gene TRBV11-3; TRBD2 agrees at 11 bases. Germline-derived CDR1 and CDR2 are SGHNT and YENEEA. The CDR3 loop spans 15 amino acids. Trimming at V came to 3 bases and at J to 3 bases, leaving 2 bases not matched to a gene. The CDR3 sequence is CASSFSGRATDTQYF. Written as DNA, the CDR3 is TGTGCCAGCAGCTTTAGCGGGAGGGCGACAGATACGCAGTATTTT.

Points on this clone: The sample carries other DNA sequences with the same CDR3. The rearrangement joins TRBV19 to TRBJ2-7, with TRBD1 as a possible D gene (6 bases). Germline CDR1 and CDR2: LNHDA and SQIVND (reference sequence). Trimming stripped 5 bases from V and 0 bases from J, with 11 bases between. CDR3 length: 14 amino acids. CDR3 coding DNA: TGTGCCAGTAGTCCCTGGACAGCCTCCTACGAGCAGTACTTC. This codes for CASSPWTASYEQYF.

This CDR3 reads CASSLELAGGRTEAFF. The CDR3 DNA reads TGCGCCAGCAGCTTGGAGTTGGCAGGGGGGAGGACTGAAGCTTTCTTT. This sequence joins TRBV5-1 and TRBJ1-1; TRBD1 matches 7 bases. CDR1 SGHRS and CDR2 YFSETQ come from the germline V gene. The CDR3 runs to 16 residues. Trimming at V came to 0 bases and at J to 5 bases, leaving 10 bases not matched to a gene.

This chain links TRBV9 with TRBJ2-7; 10 bases line up with TRBD2. The CDR3 covers 15 residues. From germline, CDR1 is SGDLS and CDR2 YYNGEE. The trim removed 3 bases at V and 5 bases at J, leaving 8 bases unmatched. The CDR3 DNA sequence: TGTGCCAGCAGCGCCAGAGCGGGAGGGGTCCACGAGCAGTACTTC. Translation gives CASSARAGGVHEQYF.

This clone was seen many times. The junction differs from germline at one of its ends, possibly a read error. The same CDR3 also results from other DNA sequences found in this sample. V usage is TRBV30 and J usage is TRBJ2-1; no clear D gene. From germline, CDR1 is GTSNPN and CDR2 SVGIG (reference sequence). The CDR3 length is 12 residues. CDR3 sequence: CAWSDTSPEQFF. CDR3 DNA sequence: TGCGCCTGGAGTGACACGAGCCCTGAGCAGTTCTTC.

V usage is TRBV5-4 and J usage is TRBJ2-7, with D perhaps matching TRBD1 (5 bases). The germline V gene has CDR1 SGHNT and CDR2 YYREEE (reference sequence). This CDR3 is 16 amino acids long. Deletions cut 0 bases from V and 4 bases from J, with 17 bases between. This chain's CDR3 is CASSLGGHQLTYEQYF. Written as DNA, the CDR3 is TGTGCCAGCAGCTTGGGGGGCCATCAATTAACTTACGAGCAGTACTTC.

The chain employs TRBV4-3 and TRBJ2-1, with 12 bases lining up with TRBD2. The germline gives CDR1 LGHNA, CDR2 YSLEER. The CDR3 is made up of 16 amino acids. Trimming took 0 bases from V and 3 from J; bases not matched to a gene: 0. This chain's CDR3 is CASSQETSGSYNEQFF. CDR3 nucleotides: TGCGCCAGCAGCCAAGAGACTAGCGGGAGCTACAATGAGCAGTTCTTC.

Comments on this clone: Other DNA sequences of this sample code for an identical CDR3. The CDR3 region has the DNA TGTGCCAGCAGTTTAGGGGGTAGCACAGATACGCAGTATTTT. It encodes CASSLGGSTDTQYF. This chain links TRBV28 with TRBJ2-3; D assignment may be TRBD1 or TRBD2 (5 bases each). Trimming took off 2 bases at V and 0 bases at J, with 6 bases between the two ends. The CDR3 sequence is 14 residues long. Germline V gene data show CDR1 as MDHEN and CDR2 as SYDVKM.

This clone was recorded many times. This sequence joins TRBV11-1 and TRBJ2-3; 9 positions agree with TRBD2. CDR1 is SGHAT, CDR2 FQDESV, per germline (reference sequence). The CDR3 runs to 16 residues. V gave up 5 bases and J gave up 0 bases; unmatched junction bases: 6. The CDR3 here is CASSGSGRWSTDTQYF. The CDR3 DNA sequence: TGTGCCAGCAGCGGAAGCGGGAGGTGGAGCACAGATACGCAGTATTTT.

The V call is TRBV6-5, the J call TRBJ2-5, with D perhaps TRBD1 (7 bases). This CDR3 spans 15 amino acids. Germline V gives CDR1 MNHEY, CDR2 SVGAGI. The V end lost 2 bases, the J end lost 4 bases, and 14 bases lay between the germline ends. Here the CDR3 DNA reads TGTGCCAGCAGTTACCCTCAGGGGGGAGGAGAGACCCAGTACTTC. This encodes CASSYPQGGGETQYF.

This clone was counted a few times. The rearrangement joins TRBV28 to TRBJ2-3, with 14 bases matching TRBD2. This CDR3 spans 15 amino acids. V shed 5 bases, J shed 4 bases, and the junction held 2 bases outside the gene matches. The germline V gene has CDR1 MDHEN and CDR2 SYDVKM. The CDR3 here is CASSPGLAGADTQYF. The CDR3 DNA sequence: TGTGCCAGCAGTCCGGGACTAGCGGGAGCAGATACGCAGTATTTT.

The chain has TRBV30 and TRBJ1-2; 7 bases are shared with TRBD1. The trim removed 4 bases at V and 8 bases at J, leaving 16 bases unmatched. CDR1 is GTSNPN, CDR2 SVGIG, per germline (reference sequence). There are 15 residues in the CDR3. For the CDR3, the DNA is TGTGCCTGGATTCCCGGCCCGGGACAGCCAGCGGGCTACACCTTC. This translates into CAWIPGPGQPAGYTF.

This clone was observed once. The chain uses TRBV5-4 and TRBJ1-2; maybe TRBD1 (5 bases). CDR3 length equals 13 residues. Germline V CDR1 and CDR2: SGHNT, YYREEE (reference sequence). Trimming cost V 0 bases and J 6 bases, with 9 bases left between them. DNA for the CDR3: TGTGCCAGCAGCTTGGTACAGGCGGATGGCTACACCTTC. Encoded protein: CASSLVQADGYTF.

This clone was counted once. The rearrangement joins TRBV28 to TRBJ1-2; D remains unclear. The CDR3 consists of 11 residues. Trimming left V 7 bases short and J 7 bases short, with 10 bases between. CDR1 and CDR2 from the germline V gene are MDHEN and SYDVKM. The CDR3 bases are TGTGCCAGCACCTTAGAGGGTGGCTACACCTTC. Protein product: CASTLEGGYTF.

V gene TRBV5-1 combines with J gene TRBJ2-1; TRBD2 matches at 14 bases. V lost 2 bases to trimming and J lost 7 bases; unmatched junction nucleotides: 8. In germline, CDR1 is SGHRS, CDR2 YFSETQ. This CDR3 region has 17 residues. This chain's CDR3 is CASSLGTSGSQGNEQFF. Written as DNA, the CDR3 is TGCGCCAGCAGCTTAGGGACTAGCGGGAGCCAGGGGAATGAGCAGTTCTTC.

The rearrangement links TRBV7-3 to TRBJ2-3; TRBD2 aligns across 11 bases. J gave up 6 bases and V 3 bases, and 8 bases lay outside the gene matches. Germline V CDR1 and CDR2: SGHTA, FQGTGA. The CDR3 spans 16 residues. This chain's CDR3 is CASSFSASGRTDTQYF. CDR3 nucleotides: TGTGCCAGCAGCTTTAGCGCTAGCGGGAGGACCGATACGCAGTATTTT.

The genes are TRBV5-1 and TRBJ1-1; D call uncertain. Germline V gives CDR1 SGHRS, CDR2 YFSETQ. Trimming removed 5 bases from V and 1 base from J, with 6 bases in between. This CDR3 is built from 12 residues. The DNA of the CDR3 is TGCGCCAGCAGTAAGGGGAACACTGAAGCTTTCTTT. Translating it yields CASSKGNTEAFF. Filled out from reference TRBV5-1 and TRBJ1-1, the complete variable domain reads KAGVTQTPRYLIKTRGQQVTLSCSPISGHRSVSWYQQTPGQGLQFLFEYFSETQRNKGNFPGRFSGRQFSNSRSEMNVSTLELGDSALYLCASSKGNTEAFFGQGTRLTVV.

The chain joins TRBV5-1 to TRBJ2-3; tentatively, D is TRBD2 (6 bases). V lost 4 bases, J lost 6 bases, and 12 bases lay in between. This CDR3 contains 13 residues. Germline CDR1 is SGHRS and CDR2 is YFSETQ. CDR3 bases: TGCGCCAGCAGCCCCCGTGGGGGGGATACGCAGTATTTT. This codes for CASSPRGGDTQYF.

This clone was seen just once. This rearrangement joins TRBV7-9 to TRBJ2-1; 12 positions match TRBD2. CDR1 is SEHNR, CDR2 FQNEAQ, per germline (reference sequence). CDR3 length: 18 residues. The junction had 8 bases not matched to a gene; V was cut back by 4 bases and J by 1 base. The CDR3 loop is CASSSPTSGSDSYNEQFF. In nucleotides, the CDR3 is TGTGCCAGCAGCTCCCCGACTAGCGGGAGCGATTCCTACAATGAGCAGTTCTTC. The whole variable domain, remainder taken from reference TRBV7-9 and TRBJ2-1, is DTGVSQNPRHKITKRGQNVTFRCDPISEHNRLYWYRQTLGQGPEFLTYFQNEAQLEKSRLLSDRFSAERPKGSFSTLEIQRTEQGDSAMYLCASSSPTSGSDSYNEQFFGPGTRLTVL.

J is TRBJ2-7 and V is TRBV28; 8 bases agree with TRBD2. Germline CDR1 and CDR2: MDHEN and SYDVKM. The CDR3 length is 17 residues. V trimming: 3 bases; J trimming: 3 bases; junction bases outside the gene matches: 13. CDR3 sequence: CASSLAVSGILLYEQYF. In DNA form, the CDR3 reads TGTGCCAGCAGTTTGGCCGTTAGCGGGATACTCCTCTACGAGCAGTACTTC. Filled out from reference TRBV28 and TRBJ2-7, the complete variable domain reads DVKVTQSSRYLVKRTGEKVFLECVQDMDHENMFWYRQDPGLGLRLIYFSYDVKMKEKGDIPEGYSVSREKKERFSLILESASTNQTSMYLCASSLAVSGILLYEQYFGPGTRLTVT.